A single sample is the source of the 7 T cell receptor beta chains below, sequenced in a study of blood T cell repertoires in COVID-19. Clones were read by immunoSEQ multiplex PCR, and TCRdb kept only the in-frame ones, dropping some. The sample yields some 290,000 clones, 75% to 90% seen once. Sequencing was carried out using peripheral blood. The receptors here all came from a woman aged 45-65 years who had recovered from COVID-19.

The rearrangement joins TRBV28 to TRBJ2-2, with D maybe TRBD1 (5 bases). Germline V gene lookup returns CDR1 MDHEN and CDR2 SYDVKM. The CDR3 contains 14 residues. V shed 6 bases and J shed 2 bases, with 10 bases lying between them. CDR3 in DNA: TGTGCCAGCAGCTCACAGGTTAACACCGGGGAGCTGTTTTTT. It yields the protein CASSSQVNTGELFF.

The rearrangement uses TRBV5-5 and TRBJ1-2; D is possibly TRBD1 (5 bases). This CDR3 has 12 amino acids. CDR1 and CDR2 from the germline V gene are SGHKS and YYEKEE (reference sequence). V lost 4 bases and J lost 4, with 8 bases in between. The DNA for the CDR3 is TGTGCCAGCAGCCTGACAGCCTATGGCTACACCTTC. Protein product: CASSLTAYGYTF.

Points on this clone: This specimen includes other DNA sequences encoding the same CDR3. CDR3 bases: TGCGCCAGCAGCTTTAGCGGGAGCTCCTACGAGCAGTACTTC. Protein product: CASSFSGSSYEQYF. This chain links TRBV5-1 with TRBJ2-7, with TRBD2 identical over 9 bases. The CDR3 length is 14 residues. Germline V gene data show CDR1 as SGHRS and CDR2 as YFSETQ. Trimming cost V 2 bases and J 0 bases; bases outside gene matches: 0. The variable domain in full, with the rest retrieved from reference TRBV5-1 and TRBJ2-7, is KAGVTQTPRYLIKTRGQQVTLSCSPISGHRSVSWYQQTPGQGLQFLFEYFSETQRNKGNFPGRFSGRQFSNSRSEMNVSTLELGDSALYLCASSFSGSSYEQYFGPGTRLTVT.

This chain connects TRBV6-6 to TRBJ2-7; 11 bases map to TRBD1. The CDR3 length is 14 residues. With 8 bases clipped from V and 5 bases from J, the junction kept 8 bases outside the gene matches. CDR1 and CDR2 (germline): MNHNY, SVGAGI (reference sequence). The CDR3 DNA reads TGTGCCAGCGGCCCCGAGGACAGGGGGCACGAGCAGTACTTC. It specifies CASGPEDRGHEQYF.

This clone has a single count. The chain joins TRBV3-1 (or the pseudogene TRBV3-2) to TRBJ1-1, with 7 bases identical to TRBD1. The CDR3 extends over 15 amino acids. The germline V gene encodes CDR1 LGHDT and CDR2 YNNKEL (reference sequence). V shed 3 bases, J shed 0 bases, and the junction held 4 bases outside the gene matches. CDR3 in DNA: TGTGCCAGCAGCCAGGGACAGCTTATGAACACTGAAGCTTTCTTT. This codes for CASSQGQLMNTEAFF.

The chain couples TRBV7-3 to TRBJ1-1; 7 nucleotides match TRBD1. This CDR3 region has 13 residues. Trimming took 4 bases from V and 6 from J; bases not matched to a gene: 5. The germline V gene has CDR1 SGHTA and CDR2 FQGTGA. The CDR3 DNA is TGTGCCAGCAGCTCTAGCAGGGGGTCTGAAGCTTTCTTT. The encoded protein is CASSSSRGSEAFF.

The rearrangement joins TRBV29-1 to TRBJ1-1; D possibly corresponds to TRBD1 (5 bases). V lost 4 bases, J lost 1 base, and 13 bases lay in between. The CDR3 loop spans 14 amino acids. Germline-derived CDR1 and CDR2 are SQVTM and ANQGSEA. The CDR3 coding sequence is TGCAGCGTTGTGGGGGGACGGACGAACACTGAAGCTTTCTTT. Its translation is CSVVGGRTNTEAFF.